This T cell receptor (beta chain) was found in a study of T cells in localized non-small cell lung cancer. TCRdb keeps only in-frame clones here, not all; method: immunoSEQ multiplex PCR. The repertoire holds 30,000 to 40,000 clones, with about 80% as singletons. The V end was cut by 0 bases, the J end by 4 bases, with 6 bases between. CDR3 size: 13 residues. Germline V gives CDR1 SGHNT, CDR2 YYREEE (reference sequence). This material consisted of peripheral blood, taken before any cancer treatment. This receptor was identified in a male donor at least 60 years old with stage II squamous cell lung carcinoma. The V and J genes are TRBV5-4 and TRBJ2-3, with a weak D call TRBD1 (6 bases). Written as DNA, the CDR3 is TGTGCCAGCAGCTTGGGGGGGCCAGATACGCAGTATTTT. Residues: CASSLGGPDTQYF.